This TCR beta chain was profiled in a study of blood T cell repertoires in COVID-19. In the study overall: The cDNA or gDNA used as material had been derived from T cells, B-cell-depleted T cells, or PBMCs.

How the authors handled the data: Estimation of nucleated cell counts was performed using reference gene primer amplification. The method was immunoSEQ multiplex PCR; TCRdb's version includes in-frame clones alone and lacks a portion of them. That table gives V, J and clone size, and the DNA gave D and trimming. The repertoire consists of some 490,000 clones, with 80% to 90% occurring once and the leading ten covering approximately 3%. Trimming cost V 3 bases and J 5 bases, with 10 bases left between them. Germline lookup yields CDR1 SGHTA and CDR2 FQGNSA. The CDR3 loop spans 13 amino acids. The V call is TRBV7-2, the J call TRBJ1-2; D might be TRBD1 (5 bases). The receptor was derived from a human donor in a cohort sampled during active COVID-19. Source material: peripheral blood. CDR3 sequence: CASSFDRSYGYTF. The CDR3 DNA follows: TGTGCCAGCAGCTTTGACAGAAGTTATGGCTACACCTTC.